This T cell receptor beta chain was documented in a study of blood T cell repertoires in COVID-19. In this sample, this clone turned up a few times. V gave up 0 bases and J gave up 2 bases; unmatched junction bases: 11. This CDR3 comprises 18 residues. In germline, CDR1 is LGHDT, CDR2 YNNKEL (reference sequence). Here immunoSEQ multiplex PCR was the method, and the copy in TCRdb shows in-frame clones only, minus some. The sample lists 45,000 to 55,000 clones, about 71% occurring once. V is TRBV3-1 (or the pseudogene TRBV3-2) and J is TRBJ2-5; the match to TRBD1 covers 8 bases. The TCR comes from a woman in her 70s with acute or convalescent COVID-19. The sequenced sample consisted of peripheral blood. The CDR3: CASSQDVGQALGQETQYF. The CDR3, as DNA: TGTGCCAGCAGCCAAGATGTGGGACAGGCCTTGGGTCAAGAGACCCAGTACTTC.